The subject of this entry is one TCR beta chain. In terms of age and location, participants ranged from roughly 18 to 100 years and lived in about two dozen US areas. Each participant's cohort was designated according to participant-reported clinical history. Original handling: Quantification of nucleated cells was approximated via reference gene primer amplification. Measured with immunoSEQ multiplex PCR; TCRdb has only the in-frame clones, and not every one. For V, J and clone size, that table is used; D and trimming come from the DNA. Among about 170,000 clones listed, about four fifths were seen once. This CDR3 comprises 13 residues. V lost 7 bases and J 5 bases, leaving 13 bases between the germline ends. Per germline, CDR1 MDHEN and CDR2 SYDVKM. This entry belongs to a study of blood T cell repertoires in COVID-19. Study summary: The United States, Italy and Spain were the sources of the acute and convalescent COVID-19 samples.

This clonotype was sampled from a woman aged 45-59 years in a cohort exposed to, infected with or recovered from COVID-19 (not recorded which). The sample was PBMCs or T cells enriched from blood (not recorded which). The V call is TRBV28, the J call TRBJ2-3; D not certain. CDR3 bases: TGTGCCAGCACCCCCCGCGTTAAAGATACGCAGTATTTT. As protein: CASTPRVKDTQYF. Together with reference TRBV28 and TRBJ2-3, the CDR3 gives the full variable domain: DVKVTQSSRYLVKRTGEKVFLECVQDMDHENMFWYRQDPGLGLRLIYFSYDVKMKEKGDIPEGYSVSREKKERFSLILESASTNQTSMYLCASTPRVKDTQYFGPGTRLTVL.